This T cell receptor beta chain was identified in a study of blood T cell repertoires in COVID-19 (dated by TCRdb to 2018 to 2021). About the investigation overall: Samples from collaborators originated in the United States, Italy and Spain and spanned both the acute and convalescent phases of COVID-19. The prospective study material was composed of cDNA or gDNA derived from T cells, B-cell-depleted T cells, or PBMCs. Subjects who had been exposed to COVID-19, were actively infected with it, or had recovered from it provided the deeply sampled blood TCRbeta repertoires that made up the dataset. The repertoires were released in a freely available public database meant as a resource for research on the immune response to SARS-CoV-2. Samples came from the ongoing ImmuneRACE study (first 160 participants) plus 1,254 subjects from 6 global collaborators. A de-identified subject ID, COVID-19 status, age in years and sex were almost always included in the sample metadata. HLA class I and class II types, where available, came from metadata supplied by the sample provider rather than from assay-based typing. What the research found in general, with its limitations: The quantity of clinical and demographic metadata differed by source and by participant and was supplied without curation.

Participants in the prospective study were aged about 18 to 89 years, lived in 20 to 25 United States geographic areas, and enrolled through a virtual design. Cohort assignment in the prospective study relied on participant-reported clinical history from a screening survey and a study questionnaire. For ImmuneRACE Cohort 3, a participant was defined as recovered based on two consecutive negative NP/OP PCR tests, clearance by a healthcare professional, or resolution of symptoms. In the prospective study, whole blood, serum and a nasopharyngeal or oropharyngeal swab were collected from each participant by mobile phlebotomists. Over a roughly 2-month period, participants in the prospective study had the option of providing additional blood draws and questionnaires. Prospective study blood samples were shipped either frozen or at room temperature before DNA extraction. The CDR3, cysteine through phenylalanine, is 14 amino acids long. The CDR3 DNA has 42 bases and is translated from base 1. As encoded in the germline V gene, CDR1 is SNHLY while CDR2 is FYNNEI. V was cut back by 6 bases and J by 4 bases, leaving a gap of 15 bases between them.

In the case of this clone: Its antigen specificity is not known. Base qualities are missing; no much larger clone stands one base away.

The immunoSEQ Assay, a bias-controlled multiplex PCR, was used to amplify TCRbeta CDR3 regions from genomic DNA. Processing in the source paper ran as follows. The number of nucleated cells in each sample was estimated by amplification of reference gene primers within the assay. Sequence reads were collapsed and filtered to measure the absolute abundance of every unique TCRbeta CDR3 rearrangement. For each sample, productive Simpson clonality was calculated as the square root of Simpson's diversity index over productive rearrangements. TCRdb took over this immuneACCESS table, retaining in-frame rearrangements with V and J assigned. Such tables are incomplete; in checked studies, under half of the missing clones stem from an unresolved V gene, and the remainder is unexplained. That table is the source of V, J and clone size, and D and trimming were worked out from the DNA. The sample profile shows some 330,000 clones; roughly four fifths of them were found once. The leading ten clones occupy about 5.4% of the sample.

This chain joins TRBV2 to TRBJ1-2, with a tentative D gene TRBD1 over 6 matching bases. The origin of this receptor is a woman between 45 and 65 years old who had recovered from COVID-19. Sample: PBMCs or T cells enriched from blood (not recorded which). The DNA reads TGTGCCAGCAGCAGTCACAGGGAAAGCTATGGCTACACCTTC. It is translated as CASSSHRESYGYTF.